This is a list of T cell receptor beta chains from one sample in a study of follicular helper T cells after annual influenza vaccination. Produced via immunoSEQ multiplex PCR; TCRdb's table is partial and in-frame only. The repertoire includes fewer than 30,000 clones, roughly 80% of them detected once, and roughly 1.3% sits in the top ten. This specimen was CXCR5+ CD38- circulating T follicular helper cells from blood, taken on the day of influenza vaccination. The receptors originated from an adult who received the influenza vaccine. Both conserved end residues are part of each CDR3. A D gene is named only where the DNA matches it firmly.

CASRPTSTQTQYF,TRBJ2-5,TRBV5-1,TRBD2
CASRGGHSTTYEQYF,TRBJ2-7,TRBV6-1,.
CASSPDRVTPQHF,TRBJ1-5,TRBV18,TRBD1
CASRRQGNYGYTF,TRBJ1-2,TRBV19,TRBD1
CASSLGRGGTDTQYF,TRBJ2-3,TRBV5-1,.
CASSLGTGGDGGTEAFF,TRBJ1-1,TRBV13,TRBD1
CASSEGATQETQYF,TRBJ2-5,TRBV2,.
CASGLGTGSDTQYF,TRBJ2-3,TRBV6-5,TRBD1
CASSIGTVYGYTF,TRBJ1-2,TRBV19,TRBD1
CASSAGGWSEQYF,TRBJ2-7,TRBV25-1,TRBD1
CASSPRTGDTEAFF,TRBJ1-1,TRBV11-3,.
CASQMDRGSWDEQFF,TRBJ2-1,TRBV2,TRBD1
CSGQVLGDTEAFF,TRBJ1-1,TRBV29-1,.
CASSVRGMESPLHF,TRBJ1-6,TRBV2,.
CASSKWGQVSDGANVLTF,TRBJ2-6,TRBV21-1,.
CASSLGQVNEKLFF,TRBJ1-4,TRBV11-2,TRBD1
CAWKKGQGSYNSPLHF,TRBJ1-6,TRBV30,TRBD1
CASSLGAGQPQHF,TRBJ1-5,TRBV5-5,.
CASSHRDRGVGGSNQPQHF,TRBJ1-5,TRBV5-5,TRBD1
CASSLLAGASTDTQYF,TRBJ2-3,TRBV5-6,TRBD2
CASTQGRAYGYTF,TRBJ1-2,TRBV6-1,.
CASSPGQGKVNSPLHF,TRBJ1-6,TRBV18,TRBD1
CASSPLAGAQETQYF,TRBJ2-5,TRBV9,TRBD2
CASSFGQGVHEQYF,TRBJ2-7,TRBV5-1,TRBD1
CASSLLQGKAFF,TRBJ1-1,TRBV27,.
CASSLPRSYGYTF,TRBJ1-2,TRBV4-1,.
CASSRGYEQYF,TRBJ2-7,TRBV27,.
CASSQQQDNTEAFF,TRBJ1-1,TRBV4-1,.
CASSFRQGQAEQYF,TRBJ2-7,TRBV7-2,TRBD1
CASSPGSGLSYNEQFF,TRBJ2-1,TRBV18,.
CASSPQGGDEQFF,TRBJ2-1,TRBV19,.
CASSLETAGSGELFF,TRBJ2-2,TRBV11-3,TRBD2
CTARQGDEKLFF,TRBJ1-4,TRBV29-1,TRBD1
CASSSGTGYNEQFF,TRBJ2-1,TRBV11-2,TRBD1
CASSQDLTVRETQYF,TRBJ2-5,TRBV14,.
CASGYSSGPVVKTQYF,TRBJ2-5,TRBV5-4,.
CASSLGGTSGFYEQYF,.,TRBV5-6,TRBD2
CASSRFAGYYEQYF,.,TRBV7-2,.
CASSPDRNYGYTF,TRBJ1-2,TRBV18,.
CASSLGLRGGEQYF,TRBJ2-7,TRBV5-4,.
CASSRLAGSNEQFF,TRBJ2-1,TRBV2,TRBD2
CASSQGAQGRQPQHF,TRBJ1-5,TRBV4-1,.